Each of the 13 T cell receptor beta chains below was sequenced from the same sample in a study of blood T cell repertoires in COVID-19. The repertoire was sequenced with immunoSEQ multiplex PCR; TCRdb's copy has only in-frame clones and lacks some. The profile covers 250,000 or so clones, with roughly 84% appearing a single time and 6.6% taken by the ten largest. The sample taken for sequencing was PBMCs or T cells enriched from blood (not recorded which). These receptors were collected from a woman between 45 and 65 years old who had been exposed to COVID-19.

The J gene is TRBJ2-1, the V gene TRBV5-1, with 8 bases fitting TRBD2. The CDR3 spans 14 residues. Germline CDR1 reads SGHRS; CDR2 reads YFSETQ. Germline trimming cut 5 bases from V and 8 bases from J; bases unmatched to any gene: 9. This CDR3 is CASRPGGAVDEQFF. CDR3 DNA sequence: TGCGCCAGCAGACCCGGGGGGGCGGTGGATGAGCAGTTCTTC. Full variable domain (remainder filled in from reference TRBV5-1 and TRBJ2-1): KAGVTQTPRYLIKTRGQQVTLSCSPISGHRSVSWYQQTPGQGLQFLFEYFSETQRNKGNFPGRFSGRQFSNSRSEMNVSTLELGDSALYLCASRPGGAVDEQFFGPGTRLTVL.

J is TRBJ2-2 and V is TRBV5-1; 11 bases are a match to TRBD1. With 4 bases clipped from V and 4 bases from J, the junction kept 6 bases outside the gene matches. CDR3 length: 16 residues. Per germline, CDR1 SGHRS and CDR2 YFSETQ. The CDR3 DNA follows: TGCGCCAGCAGCCCCCGGACAGGGGGCGCCACCGGGGAGCTGTTTTTT. It is translated as CASSPRTGGATGELFF. The full variable domain, rest sourced from reference TRBV5-1 and TRBJ2-2, is KAGVTQTPRYLIKTRGQQVTLSCSPISGHRSVSWYQQTPGQGLQFLFEYFSETQRNKGNFPGRFSGRQFSNSRSEMNVSTLELGDSALYLCASSPRTGGATGELFFGEGSRLTVL.

The chain links TRBV11-2 to TRBJ1-6, with 11 bases aligning to TRBD1. The trim removed 5 bases at V and 8 bases at J, leaving 14 bases unmatched. Germline CDR1 is SGHAT and CDR2 is FQNNGV. This CDR3 spans 18 amino acids. The CDR3: CASSKYGQGAEIDSPLHF. The CDR3 nucleotides read TGTGCCAGCAGCAAATATGGACAGGGGGCAGAGATTGATTCACCCCTCCACTTT.

This clone was counted a single time. CDR3 nucleotides: TGTGCCAGTAGTATCACTGGAGAGACCCAGTACTTC. The encoded protein is CASSITGETQYF. This chain uses TRBV19 with TRBJ2-5; D ambiguous. CDR3 length: 12 amino acids. V lost 3 bases to trimming and J lost 4 bases, with 6 bases between them. Germline V gene data show CDR1 as LNHDA and CDR2 as SQIVND (reference sequence).

The chain carries TRBV5-8 and TRBJ2-7; 10 bases are shared with TRBD1. From germline, CDR1 is SGHTS and CDR2 YDEGEE. This CDR3 is built from 15 residues. V lost 2 bases, J lost 2 bases, and 4 bases stayed unmatched. CDR3 sequence reads: CASSFEGQGPYEQYF. The CDR3 bases are TGTGCCAGCAGCTTTGAGGGACAGGGGCCCTACGAGCAGTACTTC. Based on the CDR3 plus reference TRBV5-8 and TRBJ2-7, the full variable domain is EAGVTQSPTHLIKTRGQQATLRCSPISGHTSVYWYQQALGLGLQFLLWYDEGEERNRGNFPPRFSGRQFPNYSSELNVNALELEDSALYLCASSFEGQGPYEQYFGPGTRLTVT.

The chain has TRBV7-8 and TRBJ1-1; the match to TRBD1 covers 8 bases. CDR3 length equals 16 residues. V lost 5 bases, J lost 3 bases, and 11 bases stayed unmatched. Germline V gene data show CDR1 as SGHVS and CDR2 as FQNEAQ. CDR3 region: CASSMRTGIGDTEAFF. CDR3 bases: TGTGCCAGCAGCATGAGGACAGGGATAGGGGACACTGAAGCTTTCTTT.

In DNA, the CDR3 is TGTGCCACCAGCAGAGCAGGGGGGCGCATTCAATATGAGCAGTTCTTC. As protein: CATSRAGGRIQYEQFF. J is TRBJ2-1 and V is TRBV15; D is possibly TRBD1 (7 bases). The CDR3 spans 16 residues. Trimming removed 1 base at V and 8 bases at J, with 18 bases between. Germline assignment: CDR1 LNHNV and CDR2 YYDKDF (reference sequence).

The V call is TRBV3-1 (or the pseudogene TRBV3-2), the J call TRBJ1-1; D not resolved. V gave up 1 base and J gave up 4 bases, with 16 bases separating them. CDR3 size: 16 residues. Germline CDR1 and CDR2: LGHDT and YNNKEL (reference sequence). The CDR3 DNA is TGTGCCAGCAGCCAAGTCTGGTACGGTGTTCCCACTGAAGCTTTCTTT. This codes for CASSQVWYGVPTEAFF.

The chain employs TRBV18 and TRBJ2-2; D possibly corresponds to TRBD1 (6 bases). Germline V lookup: CDR1 KGHSH, CDR2 LQKENI. The V and J ends lost 3 bases and 0 bases respectively, with 11 bases between them. The CDR3 is made up of 16 amino acids. CDR3: CASSPGNRANTGELFF. The CDR3 coding sequence is TGTGCCAGCTCACCGGGAAACAGGGCGAACACCGGGGAGCTGTTTTTT.

The V gene is TRBV29-1, the J gene TRBJ1-2, with a tentative D call TRBD1 (5 bases). The length of the CDR3 is 12 residues. With 1 base removed from V and 7 bases from J, the gap between germline ends came to 10 bases. Per the germline V gene, CDR1 is SQVTM and CDR2 is ANQGSEA. CDR3: CSVEGRGGGYTF. The CDR3 coding sequence is TGCAGCGTTGAAGGGAGGGGAGGTGGCTACACCTTC.

The V and J genes are TRBV2 and TRBJ1-2, with a tentative D call TRBD1 (5 bases). The germline V and J ends were trimmed by 9 bases and 4 bases, with 18 bases remaining between them. The CDR3 runs to 14 residues. From germline, CDR1 is SNHLY and CDR2 FYNNEI. The CDR3 coding sequence is TGTGCCAGTTCGGAGTCAGGGCTTTCCTATGGCTACACCTTC. Encoded protein: CASSESGLSYGYTF.

CDR3 sequence: CASSFRGRDQPQHF. Here the CDR3 DNA reads TGTGCCAGCAGTTTCAGGGGGCGCGATCAGCCCCAGCATTTT. This chain links TRBV6-5 with TRBJ1-5, with 8 bases identical to TRBD1. The CDR3 totals 14 residues. Germline CDR1 MNHEY, CDR2 SVGAGI. The J segment lost 5 bases and the V segment lost 4 bases, leaving 4 bases of the junction unmatched.

This chain uses TRBV3-1 (or the pseudogene TRBV3-2) with TRBJ2-7, with TRBD1 matching 11 bases. J was trimmed by 5 bases and V by 4 bases; bases with no gene match: 7. CDR1 LGHDT and CDR2 YNNKEL come from the germline V gene (reference sequence). CDR3 size: 15 residues. CDR3 sequence: CASSRGQGAPDEQYF. Here the CDR3 DNA reads TGTGCCAGCAGCCGTGGACAGGGGGCTCCCGACGAGCAGTACTTC.